The clone carrying this T cell receptor beta chain was counted at least ten times. Its antigen is not identified. These data originate in a study of CD8+CD57+ T cells in acquired aplastic anemia. Study-level information: Yields of DNA that came from sorted CD4+ and CD8+ cells averaged about 3.4 ug. Read counts for CD4+ cells (from healthy donors) averaged around 11 million. Study-wide results and caveats: Controls did not differ significantly from patients in CD8+ Simpson's diversity.

Both TCR beta VDJ combination and CDR3 sequence profiling were carried out. Genomic DNA was the template for this profiling. TCRdb itself ran the reads through MiXCR, one entry per CDR3 protein. The sample consists of 55,000 to 80,000 distinct CDR3 sequences, roughly half of them appearing once. Trimming took 4 bases from V and 2 from J, leaving 3 bases between them. CDR1 and CDR2 from the germline V gene are MNHEY and SMNVEV (reference sequence). CDR3 length: 11 amino acids. The rearrangement joins TRBV27 to TRBJ2-7; unclear D gene. The sequenced sample consisted of sorted CD4+, CD8+, or CD8+CD57+ T cells (not recorded which) from PBMCs. The TCR comes from a human donor in good health, serving as a control. The DNA of the CDR3 is TGTGCCAGCAGTTCGGCCTACGAGCAGTACTTC. This encodes CASSSAYEQYF.